The subject of this entry is one T cell receptor (beta chain). The antigen is undetermined. The sample belongs to a study of PD-1 blockade in classical Hodgkin lymphoma. Turning to the study itself: Intravenous nivolumab at 3 mg/kg was given to patients every 2 weeks.

Looked up from germline, CDR1 is LNHDA and CDR2 is SQIVND (reference sequence). V dropped 4 bases and J dropped 4 bases, with 16 bases sitting between them. The CDR3 is 15 residues long. Profiling relied on immunoSEQ multiplex PCR, and the TCRdb table lists in-frame clones only, not all of them. The sample carries around 96,000 clones, roughly 84% recorded once. Findings of the study overall: With CD4+ cells, TCR diversity rose significantly by C4D1, but not with CD8+ cells. Relative to healthy donors, newly diagnosed patients reportedly had lower baseline TCR diversity, which was reported as lower still in relapsed/refractory patients.

Relapse was seen in all patients after autologous stem cell transplantation, and brentuximab vedotin exposure was variable. The study recorded best responses of complete response, partial response or progressive disease. The chain carries TRBV19 and TRBJ1-2, with no clear D. The sample consisted of peripheral blood mononuclear cells (PBMCs), taken at baseline. The receptor's source is a human donor with classical Hodgkin lymphoma. The CDR3 DNA follows: TGTGCCAGTAGTACGACGGATTCCACATTCTATGGCTACACCTTC. Protein sequence: CASSTTDSTFYGYTF.